The subject of this entry is one T cell receptor beta chain. The data were obtained in a study of blood T cell repertoires in COVID-19. Study overall: Samples of COVID-19 (acute and convalescent) were obtained from the United States, Italy and Spain. From T cells, B-cell-depleted T cells, or PBMCs came the material, which was cDNA or gDNA.

Germline-derived CDR1 and CDR2 are SGHRS and YFSETQ. The CDR3 is 14 amino acids. The germline V and J ends were trimmed by 0 bases and 4 bases, with 8 bases remaining between them. Authors' data handling: For nucleated cells, counts were estimated from reference gene primer amplification. Data came from immunoSEQ multiplex PCR; TCRdb stores just in-frame clones and leaves some out. The V and J calls and clone size come from that table; D and trimming were worked out from the DNA. This table has about 250,000 clones, around 89% appearing once. The chain joins TRBV5-1 to TRBJ2-4; tentatively, D is TRBD2 (5 bases). Sample: PBMCs or T cells enriched from blood (not recorded which). This clonotype was sampled from a woman under 30 who had recovered from COVID-19. CDR3: CASSLAAGKNIQYF. In DNA, the CDR3 is TGCGCCAGCAGCTTGGCGGCGGGTAAAAACATTCAGTACTTC.